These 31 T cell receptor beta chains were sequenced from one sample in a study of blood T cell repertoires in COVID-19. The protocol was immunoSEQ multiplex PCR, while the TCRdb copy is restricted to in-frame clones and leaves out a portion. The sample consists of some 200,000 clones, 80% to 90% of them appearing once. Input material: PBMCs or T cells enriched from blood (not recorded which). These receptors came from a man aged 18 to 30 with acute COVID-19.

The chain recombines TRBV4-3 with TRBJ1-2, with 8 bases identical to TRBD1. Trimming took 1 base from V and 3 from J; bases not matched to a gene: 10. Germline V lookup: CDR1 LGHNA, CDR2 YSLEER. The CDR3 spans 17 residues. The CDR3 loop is CASSQVETGGQHYGYTF. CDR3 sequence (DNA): TGCGCCAGCAGCCAAGTGGAAACAGGGGGGCAACACTATGGCTACACCTTC.

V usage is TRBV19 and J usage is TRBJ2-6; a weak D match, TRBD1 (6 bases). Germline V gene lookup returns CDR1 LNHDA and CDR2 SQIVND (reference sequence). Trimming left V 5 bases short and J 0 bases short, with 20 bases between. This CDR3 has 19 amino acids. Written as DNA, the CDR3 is TGTGCCAGTAGTTTGTCCGGACAGTTCACCGCCTCTGGGGCCAACGTCCTGACTTTC. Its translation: CASSLSGQFTASGANVLTF.

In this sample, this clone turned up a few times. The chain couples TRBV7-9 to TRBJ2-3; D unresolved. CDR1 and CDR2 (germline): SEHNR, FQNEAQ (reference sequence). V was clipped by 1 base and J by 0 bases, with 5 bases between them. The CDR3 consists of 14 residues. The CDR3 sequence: CASSLERSTDTQYF. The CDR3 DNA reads TGTGCCAGCAGCTTAGAGAGGAGCACAGATACGCAGTATTTT.

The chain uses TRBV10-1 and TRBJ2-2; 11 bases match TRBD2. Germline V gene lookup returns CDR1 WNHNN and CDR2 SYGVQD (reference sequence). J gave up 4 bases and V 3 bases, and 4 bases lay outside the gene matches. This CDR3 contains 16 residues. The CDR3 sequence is CASSDTSGSSTGELFF. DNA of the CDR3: TGCGCCAGCAGTGACACTAGCGGGAGTTCCACCGGGGAGCTGTTTTTT.

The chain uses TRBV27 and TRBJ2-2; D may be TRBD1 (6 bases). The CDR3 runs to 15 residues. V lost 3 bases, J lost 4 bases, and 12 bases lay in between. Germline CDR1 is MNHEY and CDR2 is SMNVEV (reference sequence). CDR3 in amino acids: CASSFSTGGTGELFF. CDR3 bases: TGTGCCAGCAGTTTCTCGACAGGAGGCACCGGGGAGCTGTTTTTT.

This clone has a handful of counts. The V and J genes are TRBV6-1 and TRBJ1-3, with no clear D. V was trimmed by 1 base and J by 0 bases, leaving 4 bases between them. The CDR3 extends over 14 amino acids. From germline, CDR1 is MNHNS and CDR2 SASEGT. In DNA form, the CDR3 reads TGTGCCAGCAGTGAAGTTAGCTCTGGAAACACCATATATTTT. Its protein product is CASSEVSSGNTIYF.

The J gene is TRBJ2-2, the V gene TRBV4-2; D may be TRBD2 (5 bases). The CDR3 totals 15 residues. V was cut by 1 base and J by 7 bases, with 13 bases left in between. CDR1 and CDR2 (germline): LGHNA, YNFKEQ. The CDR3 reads CASSQGRVSGGELFF. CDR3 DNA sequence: TGTGCCAGCAGCCAAGGGCGGGTTTCCGGCGGGGAGCTGTTTTTT.

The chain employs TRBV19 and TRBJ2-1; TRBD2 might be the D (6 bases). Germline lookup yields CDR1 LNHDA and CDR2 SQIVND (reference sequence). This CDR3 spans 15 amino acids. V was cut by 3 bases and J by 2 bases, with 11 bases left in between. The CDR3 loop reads CASSISGPPYNEQFF. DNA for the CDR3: TGTGCCAGTAGTATTAGCGGTCCCCCCTACAATGAGCAGTTCTTC.

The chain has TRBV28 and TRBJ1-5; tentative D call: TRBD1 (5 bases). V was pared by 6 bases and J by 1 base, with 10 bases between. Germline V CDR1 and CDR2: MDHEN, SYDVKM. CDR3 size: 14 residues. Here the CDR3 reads CASSPGWSNQPQHF. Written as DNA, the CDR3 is TGTGCCAGCAGCCCAGGGTGGAGCAATCAGCCCCAGCATTTT.

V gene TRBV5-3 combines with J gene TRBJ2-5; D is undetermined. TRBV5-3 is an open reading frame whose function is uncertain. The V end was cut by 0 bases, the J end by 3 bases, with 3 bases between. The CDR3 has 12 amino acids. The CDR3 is CARSLAEETQYF. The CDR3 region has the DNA TGTGCCAGAAGCTTGGCGGAAGAGACCCAGTACTTC.

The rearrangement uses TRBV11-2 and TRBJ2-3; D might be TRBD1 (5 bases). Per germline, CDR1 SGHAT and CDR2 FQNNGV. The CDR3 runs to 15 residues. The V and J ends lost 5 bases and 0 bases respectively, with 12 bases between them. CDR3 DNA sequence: TGTGCCAGCAGCCGGTTTAGACAGAGCACAGATACGCAGTATTTT. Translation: CASSRFRQSTDTQYF.

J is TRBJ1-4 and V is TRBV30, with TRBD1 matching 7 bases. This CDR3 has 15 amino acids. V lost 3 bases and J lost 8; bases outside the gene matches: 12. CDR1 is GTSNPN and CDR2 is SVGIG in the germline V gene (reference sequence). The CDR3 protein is CAWRQTTGGGEKLFF. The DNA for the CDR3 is TGTGCCTGGAGGCAGACGACAGGAGGGGGCGAAAAACTGTTTTTT.

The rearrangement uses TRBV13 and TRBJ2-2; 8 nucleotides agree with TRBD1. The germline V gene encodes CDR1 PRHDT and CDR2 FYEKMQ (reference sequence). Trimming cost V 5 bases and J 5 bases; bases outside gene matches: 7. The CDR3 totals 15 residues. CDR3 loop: CASSPRTGRTGELFF. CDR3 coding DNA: TGTGCCAGCAGCCCAAGGACAGGGAGGACCGGGGAGCTGTTTTTT.

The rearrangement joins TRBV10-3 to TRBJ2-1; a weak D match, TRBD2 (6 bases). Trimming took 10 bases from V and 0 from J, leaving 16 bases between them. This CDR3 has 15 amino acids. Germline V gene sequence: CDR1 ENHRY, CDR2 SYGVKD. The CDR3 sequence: CATRDSLSSYNEQFF. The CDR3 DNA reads TGTGCCACAAGGGACTCCCTGAGCTCCTACAATGAGCAGTTCTTC.

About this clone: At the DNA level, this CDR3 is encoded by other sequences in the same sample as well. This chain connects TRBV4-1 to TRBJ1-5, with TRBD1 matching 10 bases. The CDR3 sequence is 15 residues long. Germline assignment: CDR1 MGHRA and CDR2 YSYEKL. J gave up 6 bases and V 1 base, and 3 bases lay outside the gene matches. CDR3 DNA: TGCGCCAGCAGCCAAGGACAGGGGGCCGGTCAGCCCCAGCATTTT. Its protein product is CASSQGQGAGQPQHF.

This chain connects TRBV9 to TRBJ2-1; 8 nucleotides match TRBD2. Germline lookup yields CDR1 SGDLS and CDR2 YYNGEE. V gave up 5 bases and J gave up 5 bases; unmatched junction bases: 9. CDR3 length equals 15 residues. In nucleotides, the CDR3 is TGTGCCAGCAGGGAACCGGGACTAGAGAACAATGAGCAGTTCTTC. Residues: CASREPGLENNEQFF.

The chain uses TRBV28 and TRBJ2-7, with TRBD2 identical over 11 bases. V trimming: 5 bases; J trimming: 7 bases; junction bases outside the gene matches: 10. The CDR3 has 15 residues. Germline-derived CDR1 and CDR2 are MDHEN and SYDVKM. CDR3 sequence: CASSGSGRATREQYF. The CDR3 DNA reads TGTGCCAGCAGTGGTAGCGGGAGGGCCACACGAGAGCAGTACTTC.

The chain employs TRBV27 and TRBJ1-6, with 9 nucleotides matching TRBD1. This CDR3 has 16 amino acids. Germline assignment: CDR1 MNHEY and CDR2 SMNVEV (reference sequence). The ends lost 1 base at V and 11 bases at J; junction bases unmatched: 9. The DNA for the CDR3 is TGTGCCAGCAGTTTATTGGGACAGGGAATCGAAACACCCCTCCACTTT. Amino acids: CASSLLGQGIETPLHF.

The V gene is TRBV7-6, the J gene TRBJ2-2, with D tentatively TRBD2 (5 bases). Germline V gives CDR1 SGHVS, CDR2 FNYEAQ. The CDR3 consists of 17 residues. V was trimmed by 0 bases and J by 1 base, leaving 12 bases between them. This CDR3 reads CASSLAGSGENTGELFF. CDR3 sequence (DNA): TGTGCCAGCAGCTTAGCAGGGAGCGGAGAGAACACCGGGGAGCTGTTTTTT.

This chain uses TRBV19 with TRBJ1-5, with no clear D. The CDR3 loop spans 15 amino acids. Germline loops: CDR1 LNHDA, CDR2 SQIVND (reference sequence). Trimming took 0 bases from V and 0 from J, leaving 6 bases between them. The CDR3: CASSIDRYSNQPQHF. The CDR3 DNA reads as TGTGCCAGTAGTATAGACAGATATAGCAATCAGCCCCAGCATTTT.

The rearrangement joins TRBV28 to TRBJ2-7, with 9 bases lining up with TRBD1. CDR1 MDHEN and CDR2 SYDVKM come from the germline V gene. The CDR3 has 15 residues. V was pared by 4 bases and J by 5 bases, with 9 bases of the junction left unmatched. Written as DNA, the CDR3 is TGTGCCAGCAGTTCAGCCGGGACAGGGCTAAACGAGCAGTACTTC. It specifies CASSSAGTGLNEQYF.

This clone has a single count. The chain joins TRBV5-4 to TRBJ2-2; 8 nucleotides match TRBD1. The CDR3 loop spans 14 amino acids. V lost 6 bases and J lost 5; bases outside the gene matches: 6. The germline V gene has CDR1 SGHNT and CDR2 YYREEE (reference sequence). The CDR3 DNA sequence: TGTGCCAGCACCGACAGGGGACGAACCGGGGAGCTGTTTTTT. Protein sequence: CASTDRGRTGELFF. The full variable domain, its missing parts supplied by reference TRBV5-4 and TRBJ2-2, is ETGVTQSPTHLIKTRGQQVTLRCSSQSGHNTVSWYQQALGQGPQFIFQYYREEENGRGNFPPRFSGLQFPNYSSELNVNALELDDSALYLCASTDRGRTGELFFGEGSRLTVL.

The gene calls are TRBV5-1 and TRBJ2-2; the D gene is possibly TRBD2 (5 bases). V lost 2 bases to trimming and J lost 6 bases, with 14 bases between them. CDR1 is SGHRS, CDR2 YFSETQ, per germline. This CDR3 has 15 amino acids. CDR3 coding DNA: TGCGCCAGCAGCTTCCTGGACTCTAACTCCGGGGAGCTGTTTTTT. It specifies CASSFLDSNSGELFF.

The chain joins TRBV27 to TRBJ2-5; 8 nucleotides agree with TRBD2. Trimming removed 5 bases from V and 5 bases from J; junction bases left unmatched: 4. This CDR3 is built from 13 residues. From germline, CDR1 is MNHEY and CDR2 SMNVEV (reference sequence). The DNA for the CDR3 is TGTGCCAGCAGTGGGACTAGTTCGGAGACCCAGTACTTC. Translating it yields CASSGTSSETQYF.

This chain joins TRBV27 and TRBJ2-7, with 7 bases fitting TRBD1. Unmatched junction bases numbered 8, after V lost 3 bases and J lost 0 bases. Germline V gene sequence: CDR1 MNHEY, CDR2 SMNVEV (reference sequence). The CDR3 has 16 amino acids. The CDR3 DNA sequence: TGTGCCAGCAGTTTCTCTTGGACAGGAACCTCCTACGAGCAGTACTTC. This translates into CASSFSWTGTSYEQYF.

CDR3 nucleotide sequence: TGTGCCAGCAGTCCGGGGGAATTCCAAGAGACCCAGTACTTC. The encoded protein is CASSPGEFQETQYF. The rearrangement joins TRBV2 to TRBJ2-5, with D possibly being TRBD2 (6 bases). V lost 5 bases to trimming and J lost 1 base, with 11 bases between them. The V gene's germline CDR1 is SNHLY and CDR2 FYNNEI. The CDR3 has 14 amino acids. The complete variable domain, with remaining parts taken from reference TRBV2 and TRBJ2-5, reads EPEVTQTPSHQVTQMGQEVILRCVPISNHLYFYWYRQILGQKVEFLVSFYNNEISEKSEIFDDQFSVERPDGSNFTLKIRSTKLEDSAMYFCASSPGEFQETQYFGPGTRLLVL.

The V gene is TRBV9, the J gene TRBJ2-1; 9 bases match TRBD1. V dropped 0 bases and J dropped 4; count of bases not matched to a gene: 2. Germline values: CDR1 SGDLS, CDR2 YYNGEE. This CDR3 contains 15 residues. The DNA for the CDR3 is TGTGCCAGCAGCGTAGACGGGACAGGGTACAATGAGCAGTTCTTC. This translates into CASSVDGTGYNEQFF.

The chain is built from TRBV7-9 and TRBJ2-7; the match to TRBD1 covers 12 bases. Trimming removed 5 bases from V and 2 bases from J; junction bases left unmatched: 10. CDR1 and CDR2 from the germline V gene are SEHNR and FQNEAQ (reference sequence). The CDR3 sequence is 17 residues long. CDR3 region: CASSGTGGNSWTYEQYF. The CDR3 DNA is TGTGCCAGCAGCGGGACAGGGGGCAATTCTTGGACCTACGAGCAGTACTTC.

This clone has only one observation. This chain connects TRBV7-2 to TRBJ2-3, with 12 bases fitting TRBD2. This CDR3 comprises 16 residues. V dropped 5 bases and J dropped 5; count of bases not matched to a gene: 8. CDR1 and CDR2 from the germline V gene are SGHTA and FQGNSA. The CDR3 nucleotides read TGTGCCAGCAGCGATAAACTAGCGGGAGGAGGAGATACGCAGTATTTT. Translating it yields CASSDKLAGGGDTQYF.

The CDR3: CASSLSDRHNEQFF. CDR3 nucleotide sequence: TGTGCCAGCAGTTTATCGGACAGACACAATGAGCAGTTCTTC. The rearrangement uses TRBV28 and TRBJ2-1; D is possibly TRBD1 (6 bases). V gave up 1 base and J gave up 5 bases, with 9 bases separating them. Germline V lookup: CDR1 MDHEN, CDR2 SYDVKM. This CDR3 has 14 amino acids.

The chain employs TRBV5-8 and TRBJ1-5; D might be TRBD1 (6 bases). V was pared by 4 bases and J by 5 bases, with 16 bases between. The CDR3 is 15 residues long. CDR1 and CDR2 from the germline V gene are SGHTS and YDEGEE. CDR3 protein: CASSNIKGVYQPQHF. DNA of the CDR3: TGTGCCAGCAGCAATATAAAGGGGGTGTATCAGCCCCAGCATTTT.